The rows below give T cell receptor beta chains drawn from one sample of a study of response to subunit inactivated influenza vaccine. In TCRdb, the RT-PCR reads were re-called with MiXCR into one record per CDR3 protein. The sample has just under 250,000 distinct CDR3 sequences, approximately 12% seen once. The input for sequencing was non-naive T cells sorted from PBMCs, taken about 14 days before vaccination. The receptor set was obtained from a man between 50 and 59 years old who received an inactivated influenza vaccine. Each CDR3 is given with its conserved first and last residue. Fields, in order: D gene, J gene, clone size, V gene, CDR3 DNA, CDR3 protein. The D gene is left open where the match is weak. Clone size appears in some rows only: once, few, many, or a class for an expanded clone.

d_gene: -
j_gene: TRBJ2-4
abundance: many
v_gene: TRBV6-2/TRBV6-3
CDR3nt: TGTGCCAGCAGTCCTACAGAGCTAGCCAAAAACATTCAGTACTTC
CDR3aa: CASSPTELAKNIQYF

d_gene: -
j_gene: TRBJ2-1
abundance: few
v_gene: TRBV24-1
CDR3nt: TGTGCCACCAGTGATCCTAAGGGTGTCTCCTACAATGAGCAGTTCTTC
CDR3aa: CATSDPKGVSYNEQFF

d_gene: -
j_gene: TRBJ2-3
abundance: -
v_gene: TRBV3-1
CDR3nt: TGTGCCAGCAGCCAAGATTTTAGGGAACGGGATGGCCCAAAGGGAGACACGCAGTATTTT
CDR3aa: CASSQDFRERDGPKGDTQYF

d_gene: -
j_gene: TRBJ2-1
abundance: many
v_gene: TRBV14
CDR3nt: TGTGCCTCGGGGCGGGTAAATGAGCAGTTCTTC
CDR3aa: CASGRVNEQFF

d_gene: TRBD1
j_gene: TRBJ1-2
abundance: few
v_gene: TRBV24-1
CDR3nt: TGTGCCACCAGTGATCCCGGGACAGGTTTCCGCTACACCTTC
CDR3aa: CATSDPGTGFRYTF

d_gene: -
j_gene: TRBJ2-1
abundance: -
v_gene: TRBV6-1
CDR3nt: TGTGCCAGCAGTGAAGCCCCTGTCGGGAGCTCCTACAATGAGCAGTTCTTC
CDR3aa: CASSEAPVGSSYNEQFF

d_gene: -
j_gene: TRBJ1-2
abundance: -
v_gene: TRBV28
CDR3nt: TGTGCCAGCAGTTTCCCGGGCCGGGGCGGCTACACCTTC
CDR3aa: CASSFPGRGGYTF

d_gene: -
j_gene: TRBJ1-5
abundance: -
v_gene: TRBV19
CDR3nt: TGTGCCAGTAGTCCCCTGACAGGAGCAAATCAGCCCCAGCATTTT
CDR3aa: CASSPLTGANQPQHF

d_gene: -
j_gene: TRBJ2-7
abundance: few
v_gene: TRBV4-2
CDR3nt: TGTGCCAGCAGCCAAGATTCGGGCGCCACCTACGAGCAGTACTTC
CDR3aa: CASSQDSGATYEQYF

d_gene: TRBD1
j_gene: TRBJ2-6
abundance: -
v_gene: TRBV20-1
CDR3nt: TGCAGTGCTAGAACAGGGGGCTCGTCTGGGGCCAACGTCCTGACTTTC
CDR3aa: CSARTGGSSGANVLTF

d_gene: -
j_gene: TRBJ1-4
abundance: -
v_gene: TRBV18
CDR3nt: TGTGCCAGCTCGCCCCCGATGGGGAGTAATGAAAAACTGTTTTTT
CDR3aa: CASSPPMGSNEKLFF

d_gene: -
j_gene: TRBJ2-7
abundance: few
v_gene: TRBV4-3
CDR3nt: TGCGCCAGCAGCCAATACCACCCCGGGGGCGCCTACGAGCAGTACTTC
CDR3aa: CASSQYHPGGAYEQYF

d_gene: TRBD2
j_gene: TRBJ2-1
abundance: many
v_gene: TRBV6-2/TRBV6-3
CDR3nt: TGTGCCAGCAGTTACTCGCCGGCGGGGGGTTACAATGAGCAGTTCTTC
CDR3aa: CASSYSPAGGYNEQFF

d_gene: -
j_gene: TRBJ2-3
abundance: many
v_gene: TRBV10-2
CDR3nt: TGCGCCAGCGGGATTAGCACAGATACGCAGTATTTT
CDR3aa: CASGISTDTQYF

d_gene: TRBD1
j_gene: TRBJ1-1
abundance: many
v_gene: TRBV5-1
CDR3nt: TGCGCCAGCAGCCTTCGACAGGGGAGGAATGAAGCTTTCTTT
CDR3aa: CASSLRQGRNEAFF

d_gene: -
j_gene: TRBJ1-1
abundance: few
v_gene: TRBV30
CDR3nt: TGTGCCCGGAGGAGGGACATGAACACTGAAGCTTTCTTT
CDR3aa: CARRRDMNTEAFF

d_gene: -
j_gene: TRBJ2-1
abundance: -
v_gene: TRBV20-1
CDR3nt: TGCAGTGCTTTAGGGGTCGGTAGCGGACTTGACAATGAGCAGTTCTTC
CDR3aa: CSALGVGSGLDNEQFF

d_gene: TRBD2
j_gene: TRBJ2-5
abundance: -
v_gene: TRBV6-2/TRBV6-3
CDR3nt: TGTGCCAGCATTTATGCAGCGGGAGGCGAGACCCAGTACTTC
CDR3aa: CASIYAAGGETQYF

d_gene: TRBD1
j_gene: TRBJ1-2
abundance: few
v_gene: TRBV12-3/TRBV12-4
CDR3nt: TGTGCCAGCAGTTTGGCGGGACAGTCGAACGGCTACACCTTC
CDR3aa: CASSLAGQSNGYTF